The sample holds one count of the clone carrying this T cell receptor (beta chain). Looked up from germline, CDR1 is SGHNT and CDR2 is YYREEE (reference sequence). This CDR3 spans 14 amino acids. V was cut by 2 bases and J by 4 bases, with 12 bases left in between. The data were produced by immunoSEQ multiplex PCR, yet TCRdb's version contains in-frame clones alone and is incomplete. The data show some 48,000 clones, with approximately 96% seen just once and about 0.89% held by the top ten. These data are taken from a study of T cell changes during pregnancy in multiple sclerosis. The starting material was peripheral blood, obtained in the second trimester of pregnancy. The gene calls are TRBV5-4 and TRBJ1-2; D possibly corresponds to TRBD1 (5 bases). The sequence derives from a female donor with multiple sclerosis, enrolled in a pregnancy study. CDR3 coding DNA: TGTGCCAGCAGCTTCGGCGGGGCGGCCTATGGCTACACCTTC. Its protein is CASSFGGAAYGYTF.